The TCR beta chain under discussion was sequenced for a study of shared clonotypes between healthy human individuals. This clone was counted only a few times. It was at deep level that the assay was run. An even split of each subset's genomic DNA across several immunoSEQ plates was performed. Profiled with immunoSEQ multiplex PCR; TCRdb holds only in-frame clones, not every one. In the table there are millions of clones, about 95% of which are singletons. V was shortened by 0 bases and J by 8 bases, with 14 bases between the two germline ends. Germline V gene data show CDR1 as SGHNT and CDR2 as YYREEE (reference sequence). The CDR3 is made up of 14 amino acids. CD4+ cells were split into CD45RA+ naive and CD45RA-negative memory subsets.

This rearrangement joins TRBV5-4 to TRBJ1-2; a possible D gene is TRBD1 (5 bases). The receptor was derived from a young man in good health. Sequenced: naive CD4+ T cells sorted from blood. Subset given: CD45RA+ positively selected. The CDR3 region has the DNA TGTGCCAGCAGCTTGGAGGCAGGGCAAGGCGGCTACACCTTC. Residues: CASSLEAGQGGYTF.